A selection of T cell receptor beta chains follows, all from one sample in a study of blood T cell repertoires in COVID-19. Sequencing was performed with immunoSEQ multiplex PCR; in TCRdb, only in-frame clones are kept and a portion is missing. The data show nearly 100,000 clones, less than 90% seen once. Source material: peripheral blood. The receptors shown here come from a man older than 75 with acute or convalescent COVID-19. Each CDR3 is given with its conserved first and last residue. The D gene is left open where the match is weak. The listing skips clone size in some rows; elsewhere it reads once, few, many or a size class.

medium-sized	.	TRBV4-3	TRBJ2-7	TGCGCCAGCAGCCAGACCGGGAGCTCGGCCTACGAGCAGTACTTC	CASSQTGSSAYEQYF
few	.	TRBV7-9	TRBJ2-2	TGTGCCAGCAGCTTAGGACCTGGGCCCGGGGAGCTGTTTTTT	CASSLGPGPGELFF
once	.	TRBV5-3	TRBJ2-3	TGTGCCAGAAGCTTGAGGAGGACAGCTACTAGCACAGATACGCAGTATTTT	CARSLRRTATSTDTQYF
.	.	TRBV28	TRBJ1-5	TGTGCCAGCCTCCCCAGGGGCTATAGCAATCAGCCCCAGCATTTT	CASLPRGYSNQPQHF
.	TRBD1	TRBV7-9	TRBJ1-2	TGTGCCAGCAGCTCACCGGGACAGGGGCTAACTAACTATGGCTACACCTTC	CASSSPGQGLTNYGYTF
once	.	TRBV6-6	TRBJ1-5	TGTGCCAGCAGTTCCCCTCAGCAGCCCCAGCATTTT	CASSSPQQPQHF
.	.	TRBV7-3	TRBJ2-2	TGTGCCAGCAGCTTAAATTCAGGGCGGTTAGCCGGGGAGCTGTTTTTT	CASSLNSGRLAGELFF
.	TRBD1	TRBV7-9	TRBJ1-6	TGTGCCAGCAGCCCCGACAGGGTAAACGCACCCCTCCACTTT	CASSPDRVNAPLHF
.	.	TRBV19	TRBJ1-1	TGTGCCAGTAGTATGAGGGCAGGGGTGGGGACTGAAGCTTTCTTT	CASSMRAGVGTEAFF
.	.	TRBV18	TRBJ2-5	TGTGCCAGCTCATCGGGACTTCAAGAGACCCAGTACTTC	CASSSGLQETQYF
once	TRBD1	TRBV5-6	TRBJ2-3	TGTGCCAGCAGCGGTACAGGGGGCCCAGATACGCAGTATTTT	CASSGTGGPDTQYF
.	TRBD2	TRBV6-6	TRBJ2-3	TGTGCCAGCAGTTATAGCGGGGGTAGCACAGATACGCAGTATTTT	CASSYSGGSTDTQYF
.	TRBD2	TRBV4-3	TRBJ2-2	TGCGCCAGCAGCCAAGCGGGACTAGCGGGAACCGGGGAGCTGTTTTTT	CASSQAGLAGTGELFF
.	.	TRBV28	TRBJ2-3	TGTGCCAGCAGTGGCCTGGTGGGGGCCGCAGATACGCAGTATTTT	CASSGLVGAADTQYF
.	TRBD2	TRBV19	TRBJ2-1	TGTGCCAGTAGTGCGATCAACCTAGCGGGGGCCCACCAGAGACAGTTCTTC	CASSAINLAGAHQRQFF
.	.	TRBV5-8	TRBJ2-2	TGTGCCAGCAGCTATAGGGGAGGCACCGGGGAGCTGTTTTTT	CASSYRGGTGELFF
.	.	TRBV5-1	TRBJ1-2	TGCGCCAGCAGCTTCCAGGTGAACTATGGCTACACCTTC	CASSFQVNYGYTF
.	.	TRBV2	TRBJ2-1	TGTGCCAGCAGGCAAGGGGCCGGAAATGAGCAGTTCTTC	CASRQGAGNEQFF
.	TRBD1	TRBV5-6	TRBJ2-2	TGTGCCAGCAGCTTCGTGACAGGGGGCGCGTCCGGGGAGCTGTTTTTT	CASSFVTGGASGELFF
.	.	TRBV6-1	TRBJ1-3	TGTGCCAGCAGTGAAGCGCTGGGGGCCGGGGGGAACACCATATATTTT	CASSEALGAGGNTIYF
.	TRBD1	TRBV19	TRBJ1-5	TGTGCCAGTACCTGCCGGGACAGCGACGACTATAGCAATCAGCCCCAGCATTTT	CASTCRDSDDYSNQPQHF
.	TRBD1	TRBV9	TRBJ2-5	TGTGCCAGCAGCGCGGGACAGGGGTACCAAGAGACCCAGTACTTC	CASSAGQGYQETQYF
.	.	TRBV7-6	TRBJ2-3	TGTGCCAGCAGCTTATCCCAGGGGACCACAGATACGCAGTATTTT	CASSLSQGTTDTQYF